These 9 T cell receptor beta chains originate from one sample sequenced in a study of cytomegalovirus exposure and HLA in healthy donors (dated by TCRdb to 2017 to 2019). Receptors were amplified or captured by the immunoSEQ multiplex PCR assay. For the multiplex PCR, a mixture combining 60 forward primers for TCR Vbeta segments and 13 reverse primers for TCR Jbeta segments was used. This is the immuneACCESS table as TCRdb keeps it, with only in-frame sequences that have V and J called. A part of the clones is gone; compared with another copy, unresolved V genes explain less than half, and the rest is unexplained. The sample table shows approximately 130,000 clones, and around 71% are seen once. The ten largest clones represent roughly 3% of the sample. What was sequenced was PBMCs. The origin of the receptors is a woman aged 55-75 years in good health and CMV-seropositive.

The V gene is TRBV18, the J gene TRBJ2-6, with 7 bases that match TRBD1. Germline V gene sequence: CDR1 KGHSH, CDR2 LQKENI. The ends lost 3 bases at V and 0 bases at J; junction bases unmatched: 2. CDR3 length: 16 amino acids. CDR3 DNA sequence: TGTGCCAGCTCACCTGAGGGGGCCTCTGGGGCCAACGTCCTGACTTTC. It encodes CASSPEGASGANVLTF.

The chain links TRBV7-9 to TRBJ2-5, with 10 bases matching TRBD2. The CDR3 consists of 15 residues. Losses at the gene ends were 1 base for V and 2 bases for J; bases not matched to a gene: 1. The germline gives CDR1 SEHNR, CDR2 FQNEAQ (reference sequence). The CDR3 here is CASSLGSGGQETQYF. As DNA, the CDR3 is TGTGCCAGCAGCTTAGGTAGCGGGGGGCAAGAGACCCAGTACTTC.

This rearrangement joins TRBV4-1 to TRBJ1-6; 7 positions agree with TRBD1. Germline V lookup: CDR1 MGHRA, CDR2 YSYEKL. The CDR3 runs to 16 residues. The junction had 4 bases not matched to a gene; V was cut back by 5 bases and J by 0 bases. Here the CDR3 DNA reads TGCGCCAGCAGCAAAACAGGGGACTCCTATAATTCACCCCTCCACTTT. This codes for CASSKTGDSYNSPLHF.

The chain links TRBV6-1 to TRBJ1-5; D possibly corresponds to TRBD1 (5 bases). Germline CDR1 and CDR2: MNHNS and SASEGT. The CDR3 has 17 residues. V was clipped by 1 base and J by 2 bases, with 15 bases between them. CDR3 amino acids: CASSEGRSGVGNQPQHF. In DNA, the CDR3 is TGTGCCAGCAGTGAAGGGAGGTCGGGGGTTGGCAATCAGCCCCAGCATTTT.

V and J are TRBV7-8 and TRBJ2-2; no firm D call. Trimming took off 2 bases at V and 2 bases at J, with 9 bases between the two ends. From germline, CDR1 is SGHVS and CDR2 FQNEAQ. The CDR3 runs 15 residues. The CDR3 DNA follows: TGTGCCAGCAGCTTATTGCGATTTAACACCGGGGAGCTGTTTTTT. Its protein product is CASSLLRFNTGELFF.

The genes are TRBV10-2 and TRBJ2-2; 7 bases are a match to TRBD1. V trimming: 3 bases; J trimming: 5 bases; junction bases outside the gene matches: 9. The CDR3 sequence is 16 residues long. The germline V gene has CDR1 WSHSY and CDR2 SAAADI. CDR3 sequence (DNA): TGCGCCAGCAGTGACTTCCGGACAGGAGTTACCGGGGAGCTGTTTTTT. Protein product: CASSDFRTGVTGELFF.

This chain connects TRBV6-1 to TRBJ1-4, with 9 bases fitting TRBD1. Germline V lookup: CDR1 MNHNS, CDR2 SASEGT. The CDR3 runs 14 residues. Unmatched junction bases numbered 7, after V lost 6 bases and J lost 8 bases. The CDR3 DNA reads as TGTGCCAGCAGAGCGGGACAGGGAGGAGAAAAACTGTTTTTT. Amino acid sequence: CASRAGQGGEKLFF.

The chain uses TRBV10-3 and TRBJ1-2; D remains unclear. V was clipped by 0 bases and J by 3 bases, with 14 bases between them. The germline gives CDR1 ENHRY, CDR2 SYGVKD. The CDR3 is made up of 16 amino acids. The CDR3 region is CAISESSPGSDYGYTF. As DNA, the CDR3 is TGTGCCATCAGTGAGTCGAGTCCGGGAAGTGACTATGGCTACACCTTC.

The genes are TRBV6-5 and TRBJ1-6; TRBD1 agrees at 7 bases. Germline-derived CDR1 and CDR2 are MNHEY and SVGAGI. CDR3 length: 16 amino acids. V gave up 2 bases and J gave up 10 bases; unmatched junction bases: 11. The CDR3: CASSYDYSTGRSPLHF. CDR3 nucleotide sequence: TGTGCCAGCAGTTACGATTATTCGACAGGGAGGTCACCCCTCCACTTT.